This T cell receptor (beta chain) was recorded in a study of tumor and adjacent non-tumor tissue in lung cancer. Study at large: The cohort had 12 to 13 adenocarcinoma, a couple of squamous cell and 1 small cell patients. Each sample yielded 3.5 million to 5 million productive TCRbeta reads on average. Whole-study results and caveats: Tumor repertoires had a smaller top 100 clone share than normal lung. Tumor tissue had significantly higher TCR diversity than normal lung.

RNA was extracted from bulk tissue without any cell sorting. Distant lung tissue was collected more than 3 cm away from the tumor edge. To note about this clonotype: Antigen unknown. The germline gene is not matched at one end of the junction; a read error may be the cause.

A modified ARM-PCR protocol with three rounds of nested PCR amplified TCRbeta. TCRdb recomputed calls from the multiplex PCR reads with MiXCR, one row per CDR3 protein. The repertoire holds 70,000 to 95,000 distinct CDR3 sequences, with more than 65% as singletons. This CDR3 is 15 amino acids long. From germline, CDR1 is DFQATT and CDR2 SNEGSKA (reference sequence). Sequenced material: distant non-tumor lung tissue. V gene TRBV20-1 combines with J gene TRBJ2-1; TRBD2 agrees at 9 bases. This TCR came from a man in his 70s with non-small cell lung cancer. The CDR3 DNA follows: TGCAGTACTAGATTCATTAGCGGGGGAGGCAATGAGCAGTTCTTC. The encoded protein is CSTRFISGGGNEQFF.